This T cell receptor (beta chain) was identified during a study of regulatory T cells in long-lasting Graves disease. Time point denoted: newly diagnosed GD, antithyroid drugs for less than 3 months. With RNA extracted from PBMCs as input, the TCR library was made. This clonotype showed up many times. Unmatched junction bases numbered 11, after V lost 5 bases and J lost 4 bases. The CDR3 runs to 16 residues. CDR1 SGHAT and CDR2 FQNNGV come from the germline V gene. Building of the TCR beta libraries involved iRepertoire HTBI primers and Arm-PCR of CDR3 regions. MiXCR, applied by TCRdb to the multiplex PCR reads, yields one record per CDR3 protein. This table holds 410,000 or so distinct CDR3 sequences, about 15% found once. Separately, the same data were catalogued under a study of T cells in Graves' hyperthyroidism and ophthalmopathy. This second study says: The HTBI primer set drove a first-round RT-PCR of the TCR CDR3. Peripheral blood also featured most of the thyroid clonotypes expanded above 0.001.

The gene calls are TRBV11-2 and TRBJ1-2; TRBD1 matches at 9 bases. The sequence derives from a young woman with Graves disease. This specimen was peripheral blood mononuclear cells (PBMCs), taken at new diagnosis, from a patient treated with antithyroid drugs. CDR3 in amino acids: CASSPRPGTGIYGYTF. For the CDR3, the DNA is TGTGCCAGCAGCCCACGTCCCGGGACAGGGATCTATGGCTACACCTTC.